The 2 T cell receptor beta chains in this list originate from one sample, sequenced in a study of T-cell memory formation after mild COVID-19. Using its own MiXCR run on the 5' RACE reads, TCRdb lists one record per CDR3 protein. The sample lists nearly 200,000 distinct CDR3 sequences; around 20% were seen once. Material: PBMCs or a T cell subset sorted from them (not recorded which). These receptors were obtained from an adult woman who had mild COVID-19 (a few samples of this study predate the infection). Cell type and time point are not known.

This clonotype was recorded a few times. The genes are TRBV6-6 and TRBJ1-3; TRBD1 aligns across 9 bases. The junction had 11 bases not matched to a gene; V was cut back by 0 bases and J by 5 bases. The CDR3 loop spans 18 amino acids. Germline loops: CDR1 MNHNY, CDR2 SVGAGI (reference sequence). In nucleotides, the CDR3 is TGTGCCAGCAGTTACTCGATTCTACCGGGACAGGGAAGAAACACCATATATTTT. Translating gives CASSYSILPGQGRNTIYF.

The chain recombines TRBV14 with TRBJ2-7, with D perhaps matching TRBD2 (6 bases). CDR1 and CDR2 (germline): SGHDN, FVKESK. The CDR3 extends over 14 amino acids. With 4 bases removed from V and 7 bases from J, the gap between germline ends came to 17 bases. The CDR3 DNA follows: TGTGCCAGCAGCCCCCGTGGCGCGGCGGGGGAGCAGTACTTC. Protein product: CASSPRGAAGEQYF.